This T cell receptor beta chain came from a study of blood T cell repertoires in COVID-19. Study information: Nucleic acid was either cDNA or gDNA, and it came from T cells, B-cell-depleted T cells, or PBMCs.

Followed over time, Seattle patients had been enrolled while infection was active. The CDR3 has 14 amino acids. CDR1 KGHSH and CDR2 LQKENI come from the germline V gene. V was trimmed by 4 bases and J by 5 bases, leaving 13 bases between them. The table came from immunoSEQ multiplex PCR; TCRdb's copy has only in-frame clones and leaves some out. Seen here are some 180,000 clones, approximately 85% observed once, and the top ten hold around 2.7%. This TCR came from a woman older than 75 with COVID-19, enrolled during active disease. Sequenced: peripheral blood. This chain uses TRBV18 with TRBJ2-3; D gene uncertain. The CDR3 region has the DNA TGTGCCAGCTCACTCAACGCGCATCTAGATACGCAGTATTTT. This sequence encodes CASSLNAHLDTQYF.